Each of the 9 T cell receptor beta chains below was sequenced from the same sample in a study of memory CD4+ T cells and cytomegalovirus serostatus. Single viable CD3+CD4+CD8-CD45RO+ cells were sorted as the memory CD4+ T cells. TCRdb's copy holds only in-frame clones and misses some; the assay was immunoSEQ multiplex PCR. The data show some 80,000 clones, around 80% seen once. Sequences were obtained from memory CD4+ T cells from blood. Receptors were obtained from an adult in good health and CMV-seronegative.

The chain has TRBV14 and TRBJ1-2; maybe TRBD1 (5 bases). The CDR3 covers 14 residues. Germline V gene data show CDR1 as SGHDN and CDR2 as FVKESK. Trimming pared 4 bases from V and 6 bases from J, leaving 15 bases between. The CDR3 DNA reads TGTGCCAGCAGCCCCCGTCTGGGGGTCCATGGCTACACCTTC. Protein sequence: CASSPRLGVHGYTF.

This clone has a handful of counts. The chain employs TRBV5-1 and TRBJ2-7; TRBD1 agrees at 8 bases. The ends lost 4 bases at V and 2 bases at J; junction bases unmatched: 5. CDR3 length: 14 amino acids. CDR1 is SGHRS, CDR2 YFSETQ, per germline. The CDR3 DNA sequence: TGCGCCAGCAGCCCAAGGACAGGGACCTACGAGCAGTACTTC. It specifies CASSPRTGTYEQYF.

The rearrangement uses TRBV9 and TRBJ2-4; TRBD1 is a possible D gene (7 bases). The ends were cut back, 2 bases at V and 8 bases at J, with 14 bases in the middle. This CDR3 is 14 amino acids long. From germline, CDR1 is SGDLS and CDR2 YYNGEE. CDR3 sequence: CASSVDRDSDIQYF. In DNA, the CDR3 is TGTGCCAGCAGCGTTGACAGGGACTCGGACATTCAGTACTTC.

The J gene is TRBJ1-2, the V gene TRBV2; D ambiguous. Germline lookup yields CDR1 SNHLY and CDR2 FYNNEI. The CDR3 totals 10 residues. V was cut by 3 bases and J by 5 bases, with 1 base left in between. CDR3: CASSEYGYTF. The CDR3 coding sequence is TGTGCCAGCAGTGAGTATGGCTACACCTTC. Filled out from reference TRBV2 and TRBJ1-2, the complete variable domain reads EPEVTQTPSHQVTQMGQEVILRCVPISNHLYFYWYRQILGQKVEFLVSFYNNEISEKSEIFDDQFSVERPDGSNFTLKIRSTKLEDSAMYFCASSEYGYTFGSGTRLTVV.

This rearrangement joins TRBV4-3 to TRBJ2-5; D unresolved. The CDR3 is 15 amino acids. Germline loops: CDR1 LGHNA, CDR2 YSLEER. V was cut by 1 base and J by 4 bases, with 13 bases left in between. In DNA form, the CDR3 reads TGCGCCAGCAGCCAAGTCCCTAGTTGGGTAGAGACCCAGTACTTC. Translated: CASSQVPSWVETQYF.

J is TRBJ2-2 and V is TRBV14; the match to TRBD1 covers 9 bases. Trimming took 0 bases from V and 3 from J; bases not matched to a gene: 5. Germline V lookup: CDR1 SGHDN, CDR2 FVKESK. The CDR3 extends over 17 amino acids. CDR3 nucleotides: TGTGCCAGCAGCCAAGACCGCGGGACAGGGTACACCGGGGAGCTGTTTTTT. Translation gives CASSQDRGTGYTGELFF.

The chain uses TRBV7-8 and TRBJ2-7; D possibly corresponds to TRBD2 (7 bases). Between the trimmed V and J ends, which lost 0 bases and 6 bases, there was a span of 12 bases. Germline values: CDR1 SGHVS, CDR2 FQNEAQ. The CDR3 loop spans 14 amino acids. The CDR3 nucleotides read TGTGCCAGCAGCTTAGCAGGAGGGGGGGCCGAGCAGTACTTC. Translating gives CASSLAGGGAEQYF.

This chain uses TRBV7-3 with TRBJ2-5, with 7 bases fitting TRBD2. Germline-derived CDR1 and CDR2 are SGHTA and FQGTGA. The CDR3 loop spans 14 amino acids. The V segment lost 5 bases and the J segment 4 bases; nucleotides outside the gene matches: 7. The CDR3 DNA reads TGTGCCAGCAGCCCGGGACTACCCCCAGAGACCCAGTACTTC. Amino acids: CASSPGLPPETQYF.

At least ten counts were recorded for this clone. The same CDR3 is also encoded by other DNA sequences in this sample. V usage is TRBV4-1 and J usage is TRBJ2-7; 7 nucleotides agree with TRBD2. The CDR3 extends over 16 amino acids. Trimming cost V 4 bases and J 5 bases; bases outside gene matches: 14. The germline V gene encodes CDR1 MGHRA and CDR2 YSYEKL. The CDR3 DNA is TGCGCCAGCAGCCGGTCAGGACTAGTTGAGTTGAACGAGCAGTACTTC. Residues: CASSRSGLVELNEQYF.